A single sample is the source of the 22 T cell receptor beta chains below, sequenced in a study of blood T cell repertoires in COVID-19. Data came from immunoSEQ multiplex PCR; TCRdb stores just in-frame clones and leaves some out. The sample lists about 260,000 clones, about 87% occurring once. The source material was peripheral blood. All receptors derive from a man between 60 and 75 years old who had recovered from COVID-19.

The V gene is TRBV11-2, the J gene TRBJ2-1, with TRBD1 as a possible D gene (6 bases). The V gene's germline CDR1 is SGHAT and CDR2 FQNNGV. Between the trimmed V and J ends, which lost 4 bases and 15 bases, there was a span of 16 bases. The CDR3 length is 12 residues. The CDR3 nucleotides read TGTGCCAGCAGCTCCGGCGCGGCCAGGGGGTTCTTC. It encodes CASSSGAARGFF.

This clone was detected once. Other DNA sequences in this sample translate to the same CDR3. This chain's CDR3 is CATSRVANTEAFF. The CDR3 bases are TGTGCCACCAGCAGAGTGGCGAACACTGAAGCTTTCTTT. The J gene is TRBJ1-1, the V gene TRBV15; D is unclear. The CDR3 is 13 amino acids. Germline V gene data show CDR1 as LNHNV and CDR2 as YYDKDF (reference sequence). V lost 1 base, J lost 1 base, and 4 bases lay in between.

The V gene is TRBV6-5, the J gene TRBJ2-3; 8 bases match TRBD2. CDR3 length equals 15 residues. V shed 5 bases and J 2 bases; nucleotides not matched to a gene: 6. From germline, CDR1 is MNHEY and CDR2 SVGAGI. CDR3 DNA sequence: TGTGCCAGCAGTACAGGCGGGGGGCCCACAGATACGCAGTATTTT. The encoded protein is CASSTGGGPTDTQYF.

The genes are TRBV19 and TRBJ1-6; 9 bases match TRBD1. Germline V gives CDR1 LNHDA, CDR2 SQIVND (reference sequence). The CDR3 sequence is 17 residues long. V gave up 3 bases and J gave up 9 bases; unmatched junction bases: 12. The CDR3 is CASSILQGAAALSPLHF. The CDR3 nucleotides read TGTGCCAGTAGTATTTTACAGGGGGCGGCTGCTCTTTCACCCCTCCACTTT.

The chain uses TRBV9 and TRBJ2-5; 9 bases agree with TRBD2. V was clipped by 2 bases and J by 3 bases; unmatched bases: 8. Germline CDR1 reads SGDLS; CDR2 reads YYNGEE. This CDR3 region has 16 residues. The CDR3 nucleotides read TGTGCCAGCAGCGTTTACCATAGCGGGGGCGAAGAGACCCAGTACTTC. It specifies CASSVYHSGGEETQYF.

This chain uses TRBV6-1 with TRBJ1-1; D possibly corresponds to TRBD1 (5 bases). CDR3 length equals 13 residues. V shed 2 bases and J shed 8 bases, with 12 bases lying between them. Germline loops: CDR1 MNHNS, CDR2 SASEGT. The DNA of the CDR3 is TGTGCCAGCAGTGAATTTGTAGACAGAGAAGCTTTCTTT. Protein sequence: CASSEFVDREAFF.

J is TRBJ2-1 and V is TRBV7-3; 9 bases agree with TRBD1. Trimming removed 0 bases from V and 12 bases from J; junction bases left unmatched: 3. Germline loops: CDR1 SGHTA, CDR2 FQGTGA. The CDR3 extends over 13 amino acids. CDR3 amino acids: CASSLTRTGVQFF. The CDR3, as DNA: TGTGCCAGCAGCTTAACGAGGACAGGGGTGCAGTTCTTC.

The J gene is TRBJ1-5, the V gene TRBV6-5; D remains unclear. The germline V and J ends were trimmed by 4 bases and 6 bases, with 10 bases remaining between them. The germline gives CDR1 MNHEY, CDR2 SVGAGI. The CDR3 is 13 amino acids. DNA of the CDR3: TGTGCCAGCAGTTTAGGAGGTATTCAGCCCCAGCATTTT. Its protein is CASSLGGIQPQHF.

The chain uses TRBV7-3 and TRBJ2-5; D is undetermined. The germline V gene encodes CDR1 SGHTA and CDR2 FQGTGA. The CDR3 spans 13 residues. The V end was cut by 6 bases, the J end by 0 bases, with 8 bases between. The CDR3 loop is CASSSSNQETQYF. The CDR3 region has the DNA TGTGCCAGCAGTTCCAGTAACCAAGAGACCCAGTACTTC.

The V gene is TRBV11-2, the J gene TRBJ2-1; 12 nucleotides agree with TRBD2. CDR1 SGHAT and CDR2 FQNNGV come from the germline V gene. The CDR3 contains 16 residues. V trimming: 5 bases; J trimming: 9 bases; junction bases outside the gene matches: 11. The CDR3 spells CASSPRGLAGGPEQFF. The CDR3 coding sequence is TGTGCCAGCAGCCCACGGGGGCTAGCGGGGGGGCCTGAGCAGTTCTTC.

The chain combines TRBV4-2 with TRBJ2-5; D possibly corresponds to TRBD2 (6 bases). V was shortened by 0 bases and J by 4 bases, with 9 bases between the two germline ends. The CDR3 totals 14 residues. From germline, CDR1 is LGHNA and CDR2 YNFKEQ. CDR3 loop: CASSQDRGGETQYF. The DNA for the CDR3 is TGTGCCAGCAGCCAAGATCGGGGAGGAGAGACCCAGTACTTC.

This chain connects TRBV3-1 (or the pseudogene TRBV3-2) to TRBJ1-1; 9 bases fit TRBD1. The ends lost 4 bases at V and 5 bases at J; junction bases unmatched: 8. The germline CDR1 and CDR2 sequences are LGHDT and YNNKEL (reference sequence). There are 15 residues in the CDR3. The CDR3 is CASSPLQGAVTEAFF. DNA of the CDR3: TGTGCCAGCAGCCCGCTACAGGGGGCAGTTACTGAAGCTTTCTTT.

The CDR3 spells CATSGHRGMNTEAFF. Written as DNA, the CDR3 is TGTGCCACCAGCGGGCACAGGGGCATGAACACTGAAGCTTTCTTT. The rearrangement uses TRBV15 and TRBJ1-1; the match to TRBD1 covers 7 bases. Germline V CDR1 and CDR2: LNHNV, YYDKDF (reference sequence). V was clipped by 5 bases and J by 0 bases; unmatched bases: 6. The CDR3 is 15 amino acids.

The rearrangement uses TRBV4-2 and TRBJ1-2; TRBD1 matches at 11 bases. Germline-derived CDR1 and CDR2 are LGHNA and YNFKEQ. The length of the CDR3 is 16 residues. Germline trimming cut 8 bases from V and 4 bases from J; bases unmatched to any gene: 12. The CDR3 here is CASGPRTGGATYGYTF. The CDR3 bases are TGTGCCAGCGGACCAAGGACAGGGGGCGCGACCTATGGCTACACCTTC.

This sequence joins TRBV16 and TRBJ2-7; TRBD1 aligns across 7 bases. Trimming cost V 2 bases and J 0 bases; bases outside gene matches: 4. This CDR3 is 15 amino acids long. Germline loops: CDR1 KGHSY, CDR2 FQNENV. The CDR3, as DNA: TGTGCCAGCAGCCAACAGGGACAGTTCTCCTACGAGCAGTACTTC. Protein sequence: CASSQQGQFSYEQYF.

V gene TRBV6-1 combines with J gene TRBJ2-3; TRBD1 is a possible D gene (6 bases). The CDR3 has 14 residues. Per the germline V gene, CDR1 is MNHNS and CDR2 is SASEGT. The V gene lost 2 bases and the J gene lost 15 bases, with 21 bases spanning the gap. The CDR3 nucleotides are TGTGCCAGCAGTGAAATTTTTCCGGGACATAGCTTTTATTTT. This sequence encodes CASSEIFPGHSFYF.

This chain links TRBV14 with TRBJ1-1; TRBD1 aligns across 7 bases. Trimming at V came to 1 base and at J to 9 bases, leaving 8 bases not matched to a gene. The CDR3 loop spans 14 amino acids. Germline V lookup: CDR1 SGHDN, CDR2 FVKESK. CDR3: CASSQGAETGKAFF. For the CDR3, the DNA is TGTGCCAGCAGCCAAGGGGCGGAGACAGGGAAAGCTTTCTTT.

This chain uses TRBV7-2 with TRBJ2-5; weak D call: TRBD2 (5 bases). The germline V gene has CDR1 SGHTA and CDR2 FQGNSA. This CDR3 comprises 15 residues. V was shortened by 5 bases and J by 3 bases, with 16 bases between the two germline ends. DNA for the CDR3: TGTGCCAGCAGCCCGGCCCGGGCTAGCAAAGAGACCCAGTACTTC. Translating gives CASSPARASKETQYF.

V gene TRBV27 combines with J gene TRBJ1-2; no reliable D call. Trimming pared 3 bases from V and 6 bases from J, leaving 11 bases between. The CDR3 has 13 amino acids. Per the germline V gene, CDR1 is MNHEY and CDR2 is SMNVEV (reference sequence). CDR3 DNA: TGTGCCAGCAGTTTGTCGGGGAGGGATGGCTACACCTTC. Amino acid sequence: CASSLSGRDGYTF.

This clone was detected only a few times. The chain links TRBV7-8 to TRBJ2-1; D remains unclear. CDR3 length: 13 residues. V was pared by 1 base and J by 5 bases, with 6 bases between. Germline assignment: CDR1 SGHVS and CDR2 FQNEAQ. The CDR3 here is CASSLESNNEQFF. The CDR3 nucleotides read TGTGCCAGCAGCTTAGAGTCTAACAATGAGCAGTTCTTC.

The rearrangement joins TRBV7-9 to TRBJ1-2; TRBD1 might be the D (6 bases). Germline V gene sequence: CDR1 SEHNR, CDR2 FQNEAQ (reference sequence). The CDR3 length is 14 residues. The V end was cut by 0 bases, the J end by 8 bases, with 13 bases between. This CDR3 is CASSLAQGYRGYTF. DNA for the CDR3: TGTGCCAGCAGCTTAGCCCAGGGGTATAGGGGCTACACCTTC.

The V call is TRBV9, the J call TRBJ2-6, with a weak D call TRBD2 (7 bases). The CDR3 consists of 18 residues. The germline gives CDR1 SGDLS, CDR2 YYNGEE. The V gene lost 3 bases and the J gene lost 0 bases, with 16 bases spanning the gap. The CDR3 DNA sequence: TGTGCCAGCAGCGCCCTGGGCGGGGGCAGCTCTGGGGCCAACGTCCTGACTTTC. Translated, it gives CASSALGGGSSGANVLTF.